A selection of T cell receptor beta chains follows, all from one sample in a study of cytomegalovirus exposure and HLA in healthy donors. Sequencing used immunoSEQ multiplex PCR; TCRdb keeps in-frame clones, though not all of them. Of 95,000 to 110,000 clones listed, 81% are singletons. Source material: PBMCs. Receptor source: a man in his thirties or forties in good health and CMV-seronegative. CDR3s include the opening cysteine and the closing phenylalanine or tryptophan.

v_gene	j_gene	CDR3aa
TRBV30	TRBJ1-1	CAWSPLTGKAFF
TRBV10-1	TRBJ1-4	CASSESGANEKLFF
TRBV11-3	TRBJ2-3	CASASGVAHRTQYF
TRBV4-2	TRBJ2-7	CASSQDNVRGPSYEQYF
TRBV9	TRBJ2-3	CASSVDGGGGDTQYF
TRBV5-1	TRBJ1-1	CASSLVGPPNTEAFF
TRBV27	TRBJ2-7	CASSLSGQGAYEQYF
TRBV4-2	TRBJ2-3	CASSHHTTDTQYF
TRBV4-1	TRBJ2-3	CASSQTRRLDTQYF
TRBV11-2	TRBJ2-3	CASSPSRDTQYF
TRBV13	TRBJ1-6	CASSPGGWAANSPLHF
TRBV2	TRBJ1-5	CASSEEGNQPQHF
TRBV28	TRBJ1-2	CASLLTGHYGYTF
TRBV10-1	TRBJ1-4	CASSPDSLNEKLFF
TRBV28	TRBJ1-4	CASRPGQENEKLFF
TRBV5-6	TRBJ2-1	CASSLGQGQFF
TRBV6-1	TRBJ2-3	CASAASPGTDTQYF
TRBV4-1	TRBJ2-1	CASSQFLAGGANEQFF
TRBV30	TRBJ1-6	CAWRGANSPLHF
TRBV11-3	TRBJ1-1	CASSSQENTEAFF
TRBV18	TRBJ1-5	CASSPPGTGNQPQHF
TRBV4-1	TRBJ2-7	CASSQDGTAMAEQYF
TRBV27	TRBJ1-5	CASSPGQGASWPQHF
TRBV19	TRBJ1-5	CASSSRGLLDRGGISNQPQHF
TRBV27	TRBJ1-2	CASKPGNGFYGYTF
TRBV7-7	TRBJ2-7	CASSLAGTGYEQYF
TRBV6-6	TRBJ2-1	CASSYSMRDEQFF
TRBV4-1	TRBJ2-6	CASSQDIGVGANVLTF
TRBV29-1	TRBJ2-1	CSVRAQFGGEQFF
TRBV4-1	TRBJ1-5	CASSHVNGGGHQPQHF
TRBV5-1	TRBJ2-5	CASSPEGTQYF
TRBV2	TRBJ2-3	CASRQGASTDTQYF
TRBV28	TRBJ1-1	CATLGTEAFF
TRBV19	TRBJ2-7	CASSNLAGITYEQYF
TRBV7-8	TRBJ2-3	CASSPGLAGGPTNFF
TRBV28	TRBJ2-4	CASSLFAGESDIQYF
TRBV6-5	TRBJ2-5	CASSWTSEGETQYF
TRBV28	TRBJ1-2	CASSRAGQYGYTF
TRBV6-5	TRBJ2-7	CAAGTRPYEQYF
TRBV7-9	TRBJ1-1	CASSLGENTEAFF
TRBV10-2	TRBJ2-7	CASSASYEQYF
TRBV28	TRBJ2-7	CASSQIGTYEQYF
TRBV30	TRBJ1-2	CAWNPRGQGASGYTF
TRBV27	TRBJ2-3	CASSIRQGGEDTQYF
TRBV5-4	TRBJ2-6	CASSLGGPGANVLTF
TRBV2	TRBJ2-7	CASTSGVGEQYF
TRBV30	TRBJ1-4	CAWSVHQPLWEKLFF
TRBV25-1	TRBJ2-1	CASSGGSGRGRNNEQFF
TRBV9	TRBJ2-7	CASSTGFGEQYF
TRBV6-1	TRBJ2-5	CASSDWTGRETQYF